Listed below are T cell receptor beta chains from one sample, sequenced in a study of blood T cell repertoires in COVID-19. Assay used: immunoSEQ multiplex PCR; TCRdb lists only in-frame clones, some missing. The profile shows over 120,000 clones, roughly 88% of them singletons. The sequenced sample was peripheral blood. All receptors come from a woman in her forties or fifties with acute or convalescent COVID-19. Both conserved end residues are part of each CDR3. A D gene is named only where the DNA matches it firmly. Rows give clone size only sometimes, using once, few, many, or a class for an expanded clone.

d_gene,j_gene,abundance,v_gene,CDR3nt,CDR3aa
-,TRBJ1-1,-,TRBV2,TGTGCCAGCAGTGAAGTGAAGGGGGCTGAAGCTTTCTTT,CASSEVKGAEAFF
-,TRBJ1-3,-,TRBV7-9,TGTGCCAGCAGCTTAGCGCTCTCAGGGGATAGGGAAGGAAACACCATATATTTT,CASSLALSGDREGNTIYF
TRBD2,TRBJ2-5,-,TRBV14,TGTGCCAGCAGACCGAGCGGGAGAGTAGAGACCCAGTACTTC,CASRPSGRVETQYF
TRBD1,TRBJ2-1,-,TRBV5-6,TGTGCCAGCAGCCTCCTTAGGACAGGGGGCAACTCCTACAATGAGCAGTTCTTC,CASSLLRTGGNSYNEQFF
-,TRBJ2-1,-,TRBV2,TGTGCCAGCAGTGGAGAGCGGAGCTCCTACAATGAGCAGTTCTTC,CASSGERSSYNEQFF
-,TRBJ2-7,-,TRBV7-9,TGTGCCAGCAGCCCTGTACAGGGCCCCGGGGAGCAGTACTTC,CASSPVQGPGEQYF
TRBD1,TRBJ1-1,-,TRBV6-4,TGTGCCAGCAGGGGGACAGGGTACACTGAAGCTTTCTTT,CASRGTGYTEAFF
-,TRBJ1-5,-,TRBV19,TGTGCCAGTAGTGTTACGGTGAGGAATCAGCCCCAGCATTTT,CASSVTVRNQPQHF
-,TRBJ2-3,-,TRBV5-5,TGTGCCAGCAGCTTCCTGGTACAGACAGATACGCAGTATTTT,CASSFLVQTDTQYF
-,TRBJ1-1,-,TRBV28,TGTGCCAGCACCCTCGAAACAGCGAACACTGAAGCTTTCTTT,CASTLETANTEAFF
TRBD1,TRBJ1-4,-,TRBV5-1,TGCGCCAGCAGCTACCGGGACAGTGAAAAACTGTTTTTT,CASSYRDSEKLFF
-,TRBJ2-2,-,TRBV19,TGTGCCAGTAGTGGGTGGACTATGCCGAACACCGGGGAGCTGTTTTTT,CASSGWTMPNTGELFF
-,TRBJ1-4,-,TRBV9,TGTGCCAGCAGCGCGGACCCCCGGGGGGCTGAAAAACTGTTTTTT,CASSADPRGAEKLFF
-,TRBJ2-5,few,TRBV7-9,TGTGCCCTCAGGGCCAGGGACCAAGAGACCCAGTACTTC,CALRARDQETQYF
TRBD1,TRBJ1-1,-,TRBV3-1/TRBV3-2,TGTGCCAGCAGCCCTACAGGGGGCGCAGCTTCGGCTTTCTTT,CASSPTGGAASAFF
TRBD1,TRBJ1-1,-,TRBV5-1,TGCGCCAGCAGCCAACAGGGGAGTAAGAACACTGAAGCTTTCTTT,CASSQQGSKNTEAFF
TRBD1,TRBJ1-2,-,TRBV9,TGTGCCAGCAGCGTAGGGCAGGGGGCTAACTATGGCTACACCTTC,CASSVGQGANYGYTF
-,TRBJ2-7,-,TRBV15,TGTGCCACCAGCAGAGATCTCTACGAGCAGTACTTC,CATSRDLYEQYF
TRBD1,TRBJ2-5,once,TRBV5-1,TGCGCCAGCAGCGGTCCCGGGACAGGGATCGAGACCCAGTACTTC,CASSGPGTGIETQYF
TRBD2,TRBJ2-1,-,TRBV9,TGTGCCAGCACCGTAGGGGGACTAGCAACCAATGAGCAGTTCTTC,CASTVGGLATNEQFF
TRBD1,TRBJ1-4,-,TRBV6-5,TGTGCCAGCAGTTACTCGACTGGGACAGGGTACTCAAAACTGTTTTTT,CASSYSTGTGYSKLFF
-,TRBJ1-3,-,TRBV9,TGTGCCAGCAGCGTAGGGGGAGGCCGCTCTGGAAACACCATATATTTT,CASSVGGGRSGNTIYF
-,TRBJ1-1,-,TRBV28,TGTGCCAGCAGGCCGGGACAAGCGAACACTGAAGCTTTCTTT,CASRPGQANTEAFF
TRBD1,TRBJ2-7,once,TRBV18,TGTGCCAGCTCACTAGGGACAGGGGGCTACGAGCAGTACTTC,CASSLGTGGYEQYF
-,TRBJ2-7,-,TRBV19,TGTGCCAGCAGGGATGCGGCCTACGAGCAGTACTTC,CASRDAAYEQYF
TRBD2,TRBJ2-3,-,TRBV2,TGTGCCAGCAGTCCATGGATGGGAGGGTTCGGCACAGATACGCAGTATTTT,CASSPWMGGFGTDTQYF
-,TRBJ1-1,-,TRBV6-5,TGTGCCAGCAGCCCGCGGACAGCGGCTAACACTGAAGCTTTCTTT,CASSPRTAANTEAFF
TRBD1,TRBJ2-4,-,TRBV7-3,TGTGCCAGCAGCTTAAAAGGAAGAGGCGACAGGGCAAAAAACATTCAGTACTTC,CASSLKGRGDRAKNIQYF
TRBD2,TRBJ2-7,-,TRBV7-9,TGTGCCAGCATCTCTAGCGGGGGCGACTCCTACGAGCAGTACTTC,CASISSGGDSYEQYF
TRBD1,TRBJ1-5,-,TRBV30,TGTGCCTGGAGTGGAGGGGACAGGGGGAATCAGCCCCAGCATTTT,CAWSGGDRGNQPQHF
-,TRBJ2-2,-,TRBV5-4,TGTGCCAGCAGCTTGGACTTTTCGAACACCGGGGAGCTGTTTTTT,CASSLDFSNTGELFF
-,TRBJ2-1,-,TRBV3-1/TRBV3-2,TGTGCCAGCAGCCAAGATCTCTCGCGGTACAATGAGCAGTTCTTC,CASSQDLSRYNEQFF
-,TRBJ1-2,-,TRBV3-1/TRBV3-2,TGTGCCAGCAGCCAAGCTGAGGGGGATTATGGCTACACCTTC,CASSQAEGDYGYTF
-,TRBJ2-3,few,TRBV7-3,TGTGCCAGCAGCTTAACTACTGGGCCCGGTAGGACGCAGTATTTT,CASSLTTGPGRTQYF
-,TRBJ1-1,-,TRBV15,TGTGCCACCAGCAGGTTCGGGGAGCCAGAAGCTTTCTTT,CATSRFGEPEAFF
-,TRBJ1-1,-,TRBV6-8,TGTGCCAGCACCTCCCCCCGGCCAGGGTTTAAATTCGGGGACATGAACACTGAAGCTTTCTTT,CASTSPRPGFKFGDMNTEAFF
TRBD1,TRBJ1-2,-,TRBV5-1,TGCGCCAGCAGCTTGGGACAGGGAATAGGCTACACCTTC,CASSLGQGIGYTF
-,TRBJ1-1,-,TRBV7-9,TGTGCCAGCAGCTTATTCGACAGTTCGAAAGCTTTCTTT,CASSLFDSSKAFF
TRBD1,TRBJ2-1,-,TRBV4-2,TGTGCCAGCAGCCGAAGAGGAGGACAGGGATACAATGAGCAGTTCTTC,CASSRRGGQGYNEQFF
TRBD2,TRBJ2-1,-,TRBV7-3,TGTGCCAGCAGCTCGACTAGCGGGCTTCGCGATGAGCAGTTCTTC,CASSSTSGLRDEQFF
TRBD2,TRBJ2-7,-,TRBV2,TGTGCCAGCAGTGACCAGCGGGGTCCCTACGAGCAGTACTTC,CASSDQRGPYEQYF
-,TRBJ1-5,-,TRBV28,TGTGCCAGCAGGCCTCAGGGGCTGAACAATCAGCCCCAGCATTTT,CASRPQGLNNQPQHF
TRBD1,TRBJ1-1,-,TRBV6-5,TGTGCCAGCATCCCAGGGGGATCTCCCTACACTGAAGCTTTCTTT,CASIPGGSPYTEAFF
-,TRBJ1-2,many,TRBV14,TGTGCCAGCAGCCATACACCAAACTATGGCTACACCTTC,CASSHTPNYGYTF
-,TRBJ2-7,-,TRBV2,TGTGCCAGCTTTCAGGTATCCTACGAGCAGTACTTC,CASFQVSYEQYF